Following are 9 T cell receptor beta chains from one sample sequenced in a study of shared clonotypes between healthy human individuals. Naivety among CD8 cells was defined by CD45RO negativity and positive CCR7 selection, thereby excluding terminally differentiated effector memory CD45RA+ cells. TCRdb's copy holds only in-frame clones and misses some; the assay was immunoSEQ multiplex PCR. Counted here are under 600,000 clones, 95% to 98% occurring once; the ten biggest clones make up approximately 0.3%. The sequenced sample was naive CD8+ T cells sorted from blood. These TCRs come from a young man in good health.

V is TRBV21-1 and J is TRBJ2-7; TRBD2 is the table's D call, not checked against the DNA. TRBV21-1 constitutes a pseudogene. The CDR3 extends over 14 amino acids. The CDR3 reads CASRRESKDYEQYF. The DNA for the CDR3 is TGTGCCAGCAGGAGGGAAAGCAAGGACTACGAGCAGTACTTC.

Points on this clone: Sequence at one end of the junction differs from germline and may be a read error. The rearrangement joins TRBV7-7 to TRBJ2-3, with a weak D call TRBD1 (5 bases). The CDR3 length is 15 residues. CDR1 is SSHAT and CDR2 is FNYEAQ in the germline V gene (reference sequence). The CDR3 DNA reads as TGTGCTAGCAGCTTTGGCCCAGGGAGCACAGATACGCAGTATTTT. Amino acids: CASSFGPGSTDTQYF.

This sequence joins TRBV9 and TRBJ1-3; D remains unclear. Trimming shortened V by 0 bases and J by 0 bases, and 4 bases separated the two germline ends. CDR1 is SGDLS, CDR2 YYNGEE, per germline. The CDR3 has 14 residues. CDR3 sequence reads: CASSVVSSGNTIYF. The CDR3 bases are TGTGCCAGCAGCGTAGTGAGCTCTGGAAACACCATATATTTT.

The genes are TRBV5-1 and TRBJ2-5, with D uncertain. Trimming removed 5 bases at V and 3 bases at J, with 11 bases between. Per the germline V gene, CDR1 is SGHRS and CDR2 is YFSETQ. The CDR3 totals 13 residues. In nucleotides, the CDR3 is TGCGCCAGCAGACGGACCGATGAAGAGACCCAGTACTTC. It specifies CASRRTDEETQYF.

V gene TRBV5-1 combines with J gene TRBJ1-2; D remains unclear. CDR3 size: 13 residues. Per germline, CDR1 SGHRS and CDR2 YFSETQ. The V gene lost 5 bases and the J gene lost 5 bases, with 13 bases spanning the gap. The CDR3 nucleotides are TGCGCCAGCAGTGCAGGCCCCGCTTATGGCTACACCTTC. It translates to CASSAGPAYGYTF.

The J gene is TRBJ2-3, the V gene TRBV7-3; D assignment may be TRBD1 or TRBD2 (5 bases each). V lost 1 base and J lost 2, with 13 bases in between. Looked up from germline, CDR1 is SGHTA and CDR2 is FQGTGA. CDR3 length: 16 amino acids. In nucleotides, the CDR3 is TGTGCCAGCAGCTTAAGAGGGGTAGGGTCCACAGATACGCAGTATTTT. It translates to CASSLRGVGSTDTQYF.

A word on this clone: Other DNA sequences from this sample encode an identical CDR3 as well. This chain uses TRBV27 with TRBJ2-1; a possible D gene is TRBD2 (5 bases). Trimming cost V 8 bases and J 4 bases, with 12 bases left between them. The germline V gene has CDR1 MNHEY and CDR2 SMNVEV (reference sequence). The CDR3 spans 13 residues. The CDR3 loop is CASGRGSYNEQFF. The CDR3, as DNA: TGTGCCAGCGGGAGAGGGTCATACAATGAGCAGTTCTTC.

V and J are TRBV15 and TRBJ2-5; TRBD1 agrees at 7 bases. With V trimmed by 5 bases and J by 3 bases, 9 bases remained unmatched. The CDR3 contains 15 residues. CDR1 is LNHNV and CDR2 is YYDKDF in the germline V gene (reference sequence). CDR3 loop: CATSLQHRGEETQYF. In nucleotides, the CDR3 is TGTGCCACCAGCCTCCAGCACAGGGGTGAAGAGACCCAGTACTTC.

The V gene is TRBV7-9, the J gene TRBJ2-1; TRBD1 might be the D (6 bases). The CDR3 has 13 residues. The germline V gene encodes CDR1 SEHNR and CDR2 FQNEAQ (reference sequence). The V and J ends lost 5 bases and 8 bases respectively, with 13 bases between them. The CDR3 loop reads CASSQQDRHEQFF. CDR3 DNA sequence: TGTGCCAGCAGCCAACAGGACAGACATGAGCAGTTCTTC.